The 22 T cell receptor beta chains listed next were all sequenced from one sample in a study of cytomegalovirus exposure and HLA in healthy donors. Both 60 Vbeta primers and 13 Jbeta primers went into the PCR. The data were produced by immunoSEQ multiplex PCR, yet TCRdb's version contains in-frame clones alone and is incomplete. This table holds about 180,000 clones, more than 75% found once. Sequences were obtained from PBMCs. The source of these receptors is a woman younger than 45 in good health and CMV-seropositive.

This clone was observed a single time. The rearrangement uses TRBV5-4 and TRBJ2-1; D possibly corresponds to TRBD1 (6 bases). The CDR3 has 16 amino acids. The V and J ends lost 2 bases and 0 bases respectively, with 12 bases between them. Germline V gives CDR1 SGHNT, CDR2 YYREEE (reference sequence). The CDR3 DNA sequence: TGTGCCAGCAGCTTAGGGCAGGGGAGCTCCTACAATGAGCAGTTCTTC. It codes for CASSLGQGSSYNEQFF.

The chain links TRBV7-8 to TRBJ1-2; D not resolved. Trimming left V 5 bases short and J 6 bases short, with 13 bases between. The CDR3 is made up of 13 amino acids. Germline CDR1 is SGHVS and CDR2 is FQNEAQ. The CDR3 loop reads CASSATSFDGYTF. Here the CDR3 DNA reads TGTGCCAGCAGCGCCACATCCTTTGATGGCTACACCTTC.

The chain combines TRBV10-3 with TRBJ1-3; perhaps TRBD1 as D (5 bases). This CDR3 comprises 13 residues. Germline lookup yields CDR1 ENHRY and CDR2 SYGVKD. Trimming removed 7 bases from V and 3 bases from J, with 10 bases in between. This CDR3 is CAITAGLGNTIYF. As DNA, the CDR3 is TGTGCCATCACGGCAGGGCTTGGAAACACCATATATTTT.

V gene TRBV6-1 combines with J gene TRBJ1-2; 11 bases align to TRBD1. J gave up 7 bases and V 6 bases, and 4 bases lay outside the gene matches. Per the germline V gene, CDR1 is MNHNS and CDR2 is SASEGT. The CDR3 loop spans 13 amino acids. The CDR3 sequence: CASREDRGLGYTF. Written as DNA, the CDR3 is TGTGCCAGCAGGGAGGACAGGGGGCTTGGCTACACCTTC.

The V and J genes are TRBV6-1 and TRBJ1-2; a possible D gene is TRBD1 (6 bases). The germline V gene encodes CDR1 MNHNS and CDR2 SASEGT. This CDR3 contains 16 residues. V was pared by 3 bases and J by 4 bases, with 18 bases between. CDR3 sequence reads: CASSEIPGARVYGYTF. CDR3 nucleotide sequence: TGTGCCAGCAGTGAGATTCCAGGGGCGAGAGTCTATGGCTACACCTTC.

The rearrangement uses TRBV27 and TRBJ2-3; 8 bases match TRBD1. The CDR3 is 14 amino acids. Germline V gives CDR1 MNHEY, CDR2 SMNVEV (reference sequence). V lost 6 bases and J lost 5; bases outside the gene matches: 7. The CDR3 region is CASRWTGSQDTQYF. CDR3 sequence (DNA): TGTGCCAGCAGATGGACAGGGTCCCAAGATACGCAGTATTTT.

This clone has a handful of counts. The V call is TRBV5-4, the J call TRBJ2-5; D is possibly TRBD2 (6 bases). Trimming removed 2 bases from V and 2 bases from J, with 10 bases in between. Per the germline V gene, CDR1 is SGHNT and CDR2 is YYREEE (reference sequence). This CDR3 region has 14 residues. CDR3 residues: CASSFPGVQETQYF. In nucleotides, the CDR3 is TGTGCCAGCAGCTTCCCGGGGGTTCAAGAGACCCAGTACTTC.

The table lists this clone with a count of one. The CDR3 DNA follows: TGTGCCAGCAGTCCCCCCAGGGATCGTTACGAGCAGTACTTC. This gives the protein CASSPPRDRYEQYF. The chain joins TRBV11-2 to TRBJ2-5; perhaps TRBD1 as D (5 bases). TRBJ2-7 explains the end of the DNA better; the J call may be wrong. CDR1 and CDR2 from the germline V gene are SGHAT and FQNNGV. The CDR3 runs 14 residues.

The CDR3 reads CASSQGEATGTGELFF. The CDR3 DNA reads as TGCGCCAGCAGCCAAGGAGAGGCAACGGGGACCGGGGAGCTGTTTTTT. This chain uses TRBV4-3 with TRBJ2-2; D possibly corresponds to TRBD2 (5 bases). V was clipped by 1 base and J by 5 bases, with 14 bases between them. Germline-derived CDR1 and CDR2 are LGHNA and YSLEER. The CDR3 totals 16 residues.

The chain carries TRBV27 and TRBJ1-2, with 8 bases that match TRBD1. Looked up from germline, CDR1 is MNHEY and CDR2 is SMNVEV (reference sequence). V lost 0 bases, J lost 9 bases, and 9 bases stayed unmatched. The CDR3 length is 15 residues. CDR3 DNA sequence: TGTGCCAGCAGTTTATCGGGGACAGGCCCCATTAGCTACACCTTC. Translated: CASSLSGTGPISYTF.

The chain couples TRBV7-3 to TRBJ2-2; TRBD1 aligns across 7 bases. The junction had 6 bases not matched to a gene; V was cut back by 6 bases and J by 8 bases. The CDR3 runs 13 residues. Germline V lookup: CDR1 SGHTA, CDR2 FQGTGA. This chain's CDR3 is CASRDRIEGELFF. The CDR3 DNA is TGTGCCAGCAGGGACAGGATAGAGGGGGAGCTGTTTTTT.

The chain links TRBV15 to TRBJ1-1, with a weak D call TRBD1 (5 bases). The CDR3 length is 13 residues. The V gene's germline CDR1 is LNHNV and CDR2 YYDKDF (reference sequence). Trimming stripped 2 bases from V and 8 bases from J, with 12 bases between. The CDR3 is CATSRLPGGEAFF. CDR3 sequence (DNA): TGTGCCACCAGCAGACTCCCTGGGGGGGAAGCTTTCTTT.

This clone was counted only a few times. CDR3 in DNA: TGCGCCAGCAGCCAAGGGCTAGCGGGGGCCTACGAGCAGTACTTC. Encoded protein: CASSQGLAGAYEQYF. This chain connects TRBV4-1 to TRBJ2-7, with 10 bases fitting TRBD2. Unmatched junction bases numbered 2, after V lost 1 base and J lost 2 bases. This CDR3 has 15 residues. Germline V gene data show CDR1 as MGHRA and CDR2 as YSYEKL.

The chain couples TRBV19 to TRBJ2-1; the match to TRBD1 covers 8 bases. The CDR3 spans 17 residues. Germline-derived CDR1 and CDR2 are LNHDA and SQIVND (reference sequence). The ends lost 0 bases at V and 3 bases at J; junction bases unmatched: 7. CDR3 region: CASSIDRPGGNYNEQFF. As DNA, the CDR3 is TGTGCCAGTAGTATAGATCGTCCAGGGGGCAACTACAATGAGCAGTTCTTC.

The rearrangement joins TRBV9 to TRBJ1-4; 9 bases are a match to TRBD1. This CDR3 is built from 15 residues. J was trimmed by 8 bases and V by 3 bases; bases with no gene match: 8. Germline values: CDR1 SGDLS, CDR2 YYNGEE. The CDR3 sequence is CASSGAGTGKEKLFF. CDR3 coding DNA: TGTGCCAGCAGCGGAGCCGGGACAGGGAAAGAAAAACTGTTTTTT. The whole variable domain, filled in from reference TRBV9 and TRBJ1-4, reads DSGVTQTPKHLITATGQRVTLRCSPRSGDLSVYWYQQSLDQGLQFLIQYYNGEERAKGNILERFSAQQFPDLHSELNLSSLELGDSALYFCASSGAGTGKEKLFFGSGTQLSVL.

This rearrangement joins TRBV2 to TRBJ2-3; the D gene is possibly TRBD1 (5 bases). The CDR3 has 14 amino acids. V lost 7 bases to trimming and J lost 2 bases, with 13 bases between them. Germline V lookup: CDR1 SNHLY, CDR2 FYNNEI. CDR3 residues: CASKKTETTDTQYF. As DNA, the CDR3 is TGTGCCAGCAAGAAGACAGAGACCACAGATACGCAGTATTTT.

In this sample, this clone turned up once. The gene calls are TRBV6-5 and TRBJ2-5; the match to TRBD1 covers 7 bases. CDR3 size: 13 residues. CDR1 and CDR2 from the germline V gene are MNHEY and SVGAGI. With 2 bases clipped from V and 3 bases from J, the junction kept 0 bases outside the gene matches. This chain's CDR3 is CASSYGTEETQYF. DNA for the CDR3: TGTGCCAGCAGTTACGGGACAGAAGAGACCCAGTACTTC.

V usage is TRBV19 and J usage is TRBJ2-1; 10 bases fit TRBD1. With V trimmed by 10 bases and J by 9 bases, 12 bases remained unmatched. The CDR3 has 14 residues. CDR1 LNHDA and CDR2 SQIVND come from the germline V gene (reference sequence). The CDR3 DNA reads TGTGCCACTACCGGGACAGGGGCTTCGAGTGAGCAGTTCTTC. It specifies CATTGTGASSEQFF.

The V call is TRBV7-9, the J call TRBJ2-7; the match to TRBD1 covers 7 bases. Germline values: CDR1 SEHNR, CDR2 FQNEAQ (reference sequence). This CDR3 has 15 amino acids. V dropped 5 bases and J dropped 1; count of bases not matched to a gene: 8. CDR3 protein: CASSMDPGQSYEQYF. In DNA form, the CDR3 reads TGTGCCAGCAGCATGGATCCGGGACAGTCCTACGAGCAGTACTTC.

J is TRBJ2-5 and V is TRBV7-9; D is unclear. The DNA matches TRBJ2-7 better at its end, which makes the J call doubtful. Germline loops: CDR1 SEHNR, CDR2 FQNEAQ (reference sequence). This CDR3 has 15 residues. The CDR3 reads CASSLGRGSTYEQYF. The CDR3 bases are TGTGCCAGCAGCTTAGGCCGAGGATCGACCTACGAGCAGTACTTC.

The chain has TRBV6-5 and TRBJ2-2; TRBD1 aligns across 8 bases. After removal of 4 bases from V and 5 bases from J, the junction contained 6 bases not matched to a gene. CDR3 length: 15 residues. Germline lookup yields CDR1 MNHEY and CDR2 SVGAGI. CDR3 DNA: TGTGCCAGCAGTTCTGGACAGGGTTGGACCGGGGAGCTGTTTTTT. The encoded protein is CASSSGQGWTGELFF.

The CDR3 sequence is CASSPRTGQNSPLHF. The CDR3 region has the DNA TGTGCCAGCAGCCCCCGGACAGGCCAAAATTCACCCCTCCACTTT. The J gene is TRBJ1-6, the V gene TRBV14, with 7 bases identical to TRBD1. The CDR3 has 15 amino acids. Germline assignment: CDR1 SGHDN and CDR2 FVKESK. V shed 4 bases, J shed 7 bases, and the junction held 7 bases outside the gene matches.